This TCR beta chain appears in the sequencing data of a study of Ad26.COV2.S vaccination and SARS-CoV-2 variants. Study in general: It was the COV1001 Ad26.COV2.S trial arm that included the donor.

Profiled with immunoSEQ multiplex PCR; TCRdb holds only in-frame clones, not every one. Of 350,000 to 500,000 clones listed, 75% to 95% were seen once; the top ten hold 12%. Treatment: roughly 19 received Ad26.COV2.S at low or high dose, single or two shots; 5 received placebo; per-sample allocation not given. The samples were gathered on day 63 after the first injection of vaccine or placebo. The sequence was collected from a person aged 18-60 years who received the Ad26.COV2.S COVID-19 vaccine or a placebo. The sequences come from peripheral blood, collected in a trial of Ad26.COV2.S vaccine versus placebo.

The CDR3 DNA reads TGTGCCAGCAGCCCGACTTTAGGGAGGGGGAACACCGGGGAGCTGTTTTTT. Translation gives CASSPTLGRGNTGELFF. The chain has TRBV7-9 and TRBJ2-2, with 7 bases fitting TRBD2. The length of the CDR3 is 17 residues. V was pared by 5 bases and J by 1 base, with 10 bases of the junction left unmatched. Germline CDR1 and CDR2: SEHNR and FQNEAQ (reference sequence). Full variable domain (rest looked up from reference TRBV7-9 and TRBJ2-2): DTGVSQNPRHKITKRGQNVTFRCDPISEHNRLYWYRQTLGQGPEFLTYFQNEAQLEKSRLLSDRFSAERPKGSFSTLEIQRTEQGDSAMYLCASSPTLGRGNTGELFFGEGSRLTVL.